This T cell receptor beta chain was documented in a study of cytomegalovirus exposure and HLA in healthy donors. At the level of the study: A subsequent analysis reported that the roughly 120 validation repertoires were produced on the same platform that had also been used for the approximately 710 first-cohort repertoires. Study findings and constraints: The study listed 164 cytomegalovirus-associated TCR beta chains. Per published reports, the classifier diagnosed cytomegalovirus status with high specificity and sensitivity.

Assay used: immunoSEQ multiplex PCR; TCRdb lists only in-frame clones, some missing. The sample includes about 110,000 clones, around 90% seen only once; the top ten take around 1.7%. Germline CDR1 SQVTM, CDR2 ANQGSEA. CDR3 length: 14 residues. Trimming pared 5 bases from V and 4 bases from J, leaving 17 bases between. This clone was counted a single time. The antigen remains unidentified. This chain joins TRBV29-1 and TRBJ2-5, with D possibly TRBD2 on 7 matching bases. The TCR was taken from a woman between 18 and 30 years old in good health and CMV-seropositive. The specimen was PBMCs. The chain's CDR3 is CSVNQGGGAETQYF. As DNA, the CDR3 is TGCAGCGTTAACCAAGGGGGGGGCGCAGAGACCCAGTACTTC.